This TCR beta chain was profiled in a study of cytomegalovirus exposure and HLA in healthy donors. Study context: It was reported in a later analysis that the same platform had been used for the 100 to 150 validation repertoires as for the approximately 670 first-cohort repertoires.

The trim removed 4 bases at V and 1 base at J, leaving 1 base unmatched. The germline V gene encodes CDR1 MNHEY and CDR2 SVGAGI. CDR3 length: 15 amino acids. Regarding this clone: The target antigen is unknown.

Study-level points and caveats: Listed as cytomegalovirus-associated were more than 150 TCR beta chains. Whilst most TCR sequences proved rare, a subset of public TCRs occurred across many donors. A classifier reportedly called cytomegalovirus status with high sensitivity and specificity.

Measured with immunoSEQ multiplex PCR; TCRdb has only the in-frame clones, and not every one. The sample has 150,000 to 200,000 clones, about 83% seen once. The chain joins TRBV6-5 to TRBJ1-6, with 7 bases identical to TRBD1. The sample taken for sequencing was PBMCs. The receptor was isolated from a woman aged 25 to 39 in good health and CMV-seronegative. CDR3 sequence reads: CASSSQGSYNSPLHF. The CDR3 DNA is TGTGCCAGCAGTTCACAGGGGTCCTATAATTCACCCCTCCACTTT.